The T cell receptor beta chain described here comes from a study of monozygotic twins with inflammatory bowel disease (dated by TCRdb to the late 2010s). About the study as a whole: In total, around 28 monozygotic twin pairs made up the full study: 19 Danish pairs, all IBD-discordant, plus nine German pairs, of which four were IBD-concordant and five were IBD-discordant. The search for disease-associated traits relied mainly on comparing IBD patients with their genetically identical healthy co-twins within discordant pairs. Each individual had, on average, about 151 000 unique TCRalpha sequences and 181 000 unique TCRbeta sequences available for analysis.

What the authors observed across the whole study: Fewer clonotypes were shared with other individuals by IBD patients than by healthy twins, most markedly in patients showing signs of disease activity. No single strong signal or clonotype linked to IBD turned up in the results, so the idea that one exists was not supported. The analysis was unable to tell different T cell subtypes apart. A decrease in TCRbeta repertoire diversity, as measured by inverse Simpson index, was observed in IBD patients compared with their healthy co-twins. Background noise and inter-individual variability may have been introduced into the repertoires by the differing immunosuppressive treatments among patients. Repertoire similarity did not differ between concordant and discordant twins, which could be due to limited statistical power.

Turning to this clonotype: Its antigen is currently not known.

Its CDR3 holds 14 amino acids, cysteine through phenylalanine. The DNA is unrecorded. From a lookup of the germline V gene, CDR1 and CDR2 are ENHRY and SYGVKD. A roughly 2.6 ml peripheral blood sample was drawn into PAXgene tubes per donor and stored at -80°C. Total RNA was isolated from whole blood with the PAXgene blood miRNA kit on an automated QIAcube, without T cell sorting. Deep TCRalpha and TCRbeta repertoire profiling with unique molecular barcoding was performed on peripheral blood of monozygotic twin pairs concordant or discordant for inflammatory bowel disease. For every twin pair, smoking habits were documented, and each individual was categorised as a current, former or never smoker. Library preparation employed 5' RACE. For each TCR library, roughly 3,600 ng of total RNA was used. For each sample, cDNA was synthesized in eight separate reactions using SMARTScribe reverse transcriptase. During cDNA synthesis, unique molecular identifiers containing a 6-nucleotide sample barcode were introduced by template switching. TCRalpha and TCRbeta cDNA was amplified by two nested PCRs of roughly 15 and 9 cycles, with bead purification after each PCR. Before amplification, the cDNA was treated with uracil DNA-glycosylase and purified using the QIAquick PCR purification kit. The second PCR was the step at which Illumina TruSeq-compatible adapters and sample-specific barcodes were added. Library quality and concentration were checked on TapeStation and Qubit, and libraries were pooled at approximately 4.7 ng each. The pooled libraries were sequenced with 2 x 100 bp reads and custom sequencing primers on an Illumina HiSeq2500 single-index Rapid Run. The paper's processing steps were these. PCR and sequencing errors were corrected by UMI-based consensus assembly using MiGEC version 1.2.6. MiXCR version 2.1.1 handled V(D)J alignment, clonotype assembly and CDR3 extraction. To normalise gene usage, clonotype sharing and MAIT/NKT TCR abundance, the top 1000, 10 000 and 20 000 clonotypes in each sample were analysed. Diversity was computed as the inverse Simpson index with the vegan R package after downsampling to 27 000 UMIs. Paired Mann-Whitney U tests were applied to discordant twin pairs, and Benjamini-Hochberg correction was used for multiple testing. TCRdb reprocessed the raw reads; every CDR3 protein sequence is a single record, and DNA is not supplied. These V and J calls originate from TCRdb's pipeline instead of the authors' own analysis. The record for this sample contains fewer than 550,000 distinct CDR3 sequences. Less than 2.5% of the sample is in the top ten clones.

This clonotype originated in a human donor with ulcerative colitis or Crohn's disease, or a healthy co-twin of an affected twin (not recorded which). The sequenced material came from blood. The rearrangement joined TRBV10-3 to TRBJ2-5; TCRdb reports TRBD1, a call that lacks DNA to check it against. The CDR3 region: CAISTGGFQETQYF.